Listed below are T cell receptor beta chains from one sample, sequenced in a study of OX40 agonist ivuxolimab in advanced cancers. Profiled with immunoSEQ multiplex PCR; TCRdb holds only in-frame clones, not every one. This table holds about 60,000 clones, approximately 83% found once. The sample in question was CD4+ or CD8+ T cells sorted from blood, obtained in a trial of the OX40 agonist ivuxolimab. The receptors originated from an adult with an advanced solid tumor such as melanoma, head and neck, liver or kidney cancer. CDR3s include the opening cysteine and the closing phenylalanine or tryptophan. A D gene is named only where the DNA matches it firmly. Clone size, where shown, is once, few, many, or a class for clones that have expanded.

>.|TRBV5-4|once|TRBJ1-1
TGTGCCAGCAGCTTGGTGACGATGAACACTGAAGCTTTCTTT
CASSLVTMNTEAFF
>TRBD1|TRBV5-4|.|TRBJ1-2
TGTGCCAGCAGCCGTGCAACAAACAGGGGGTCCCCCCCTCATGGCTACACCTTC
CASSRATNRGSPPHGYTF
>.|TRBV7-3|.|TRBJ2-1
TGTGCCAGCAGCGAAACAGGCGCTAGCACAAAGTTCTTC
CASSETGASTKFF
>TRBD1|TRBV19|once|TRBJ2-2
TGTGCCAGTAGCGGGACAGGGGGCAGCACCGGGGAGCTGTTTTTT
CASSGTGGSTGELFF
>.|TRBV19|.|TRBJ1-4
TGTGCCAGTACCATACGGCTTGCAACTAATGAAAAACTGTTTTTT
CASTIRLATNEKLFF
>.|TRBV7-2|.|TRBJ2-3
TGTGCCAGCAGCCCCGCCTTAGCCCGGAGCACAGATACGCAGTATTTT
CASSPALARSTDTQYF
>.|TRBV2|.|TRBJ2-7
TGTGCCAGCAGTGAAGTTTACAGGGACGAAGACGAGCAGTACTTC
CASSEVYRDEDEQYF
>TRBD1|TRBV6-6|.|TRBJ1-6
TGTGCCAGCAGTTGGACAGGGGAAAATTCACCCCTCCACTTT
CASSWTGENSPLHF
>.|TRBV11-2|.|TRBJ2-7
TGTGCCAGCAGCCCTGCCCCCCAGAAAACCTACGAGCAGTACTTC
CASSPAPQKTYEQYF
>.|TRBV7-2|.|TRBJ2-5
TGTGCCAGCAGCCTATCGGGGACTTCACTAGAGACCCAGTACTTC
CASSLSGTSLETQYF
>.|TRBV20-1|.|TRBJ2-5
TGCAGTGCCCGACAGCAAGAGACCCAGTACTTC
CSARQQETQYF
>.|TRBV7-9|.|TRBJ1-6
TGTGCCAGCAGCTTAGATACCGTCAATTCACCCCTCCACTTT
CASSLDTVNSPLHF
>TRBD2|TRBV9|.|TRBJ2-1
TGTGCCAGCAGCCCTGGGGCGGGAGGGTTCTCCTACAATGAGCAGTTCTTC
CASSPGAGGFSYNEQFF
>TRBD2|TRBV18|once|TRBJ2-7
TGTGCCAGCTCACCGGCAAGACTAGCGGGCGAGCAGTACTTC
CASSPARLAGEQYF
>.|TRBV29-1|.|TRBJ1-3
TGCAGCATCAGGGTGAGAGGAAACACCATATATTTT
CSIRVRGNTIYF
>TRBD1|TRBV5-6|once|TRBJ1-4
TGTGCCAGCAGCTTGCCCACAGGGGGTCGCACAACTAATGAAAAACTGTTTTTT
CASSLPTGGRTTNEKLFF
>.|TRBV27|.|TRBJ1-2
TGTGCCAGCAGTTCGAGGCGAGGCCAGCTCTATGGCTACACCTTC
CASSSRRGQLYGYTF
>.|TRBV19|.|TRBJ1-1
TGTGCCAGTAGTCGGTCGGCGGGTGAAGCTTTCTTT
CASSRSAGEAFF
>.|TRBV6-1|.|TRBJ2-1
TGTGCCAGCAGTGAAGCACTAGGGACACACAATGAGCAGTTCTTC
CASSEALGTHNEQFF
>.|TRBV10-3|.|TRBJ2-7
TGTGCCATCAGTGGGGGGACGGGTTCCTACGAGCAGTACTTC
CAISGGTGSYEQYF
>TRBD1|TRBV6-5|.|TRBJ2-7
TGTGCCAGCAGTGACTACGGGACAGGGCGAGACGAGCAGTACTTC
CASSDYGTGRDEQYF
>TRBD1|TRBV6-6|few|TRBJ1-5
TGTGCCAGCAGTTCAGGGGGGTTTAGCAATCAGCCCCAGCATTTT
CASSSGGFSNQPQHF
>TRBD2|TRBV2|.|TRBJ2-3
TGTGCCAGGGGGGGGACTAGCGGTACAGATACGCAGTATTTT
CARGGTSGTDTQYF
>.|TRBV25-1|.|TRBJ1-6
TGTGCCAGCAGTGAGATGAAAGCCGATAATTCACCCCTCCACTTT
CASSEMKADNSPLHF
>TRBD1|TRBV28|.|TRBJ2-6
TGTGCCAGCAGTCGGACAGGCTCTGGGGCCAACGTCCTGACTTTC
CASSRTGSGANVLTF
>TRBD2|TRBV5-1|few|TRBJ2-5
TGCGCCAGCGCTCAGCGGGGGAGCCAAGAGACCCAGTACTTC
CASAQRGSQETQYF
>TRBD1|TRBV6-6|.|TRBJ1-1
TGTGCCAGCAGACCCAGGGGGCAGAACACTGAAGCTTTCTTT
CASRPRGQNTEAFF
>.|TRBV19|once|TRBJ2-1
TGTGCCAGTAGTGCCACCGGGACGCAGGGAGATGAGCAGTTCTTC
CASSATGTQGDEQFF
>TRBD2|TRBV18|once|TRBJ2-3
TGTGCCAGCTCATCTTCTAGCGGGAGGGATACGCAGTATTTT
CASSSSSGRDTQYF
>TRBD1|TRBV28|.|TRBJ1-5
TGTGCCACAACCGGGACAGGGCCCCAGTATAGCAATCAGCCCCAGCATTTT
CATTGTGPQYSNQPQHF
>.|TRBV7-2|.|TRBJ1-1
TGTGCCAGCAGCTTAGAACAGTCCAACACTGAAGCTTTCTTT
CASSLEQSNTEAFF